Shown below are 28 T cell receptor beta chains from a single sample sequenced in a study of blood T cells in healthy people across ages. It was with a sample-barcoded 5' primer and a J-beta primer mix that a second PCR of roughly 6 to 11 cycles was run. From the 5' RACE reads, TCRdb called clonotypes with MiXCR, one entry per CDR3 protein. The sample lists 1.5 million to 2 million distinct CDR3 sequences; about 28% were seen once. Sequenced material: blood. These receptors came from a woman aged 30 to 39 in good health.

This clonotype came up a few times. The V and J genes are TRBV12-3 or TRBV12-4 and TRBJ1-4, with TRBD1 matching 7 bases. This CDR3 comprises 15 residues. V shed 3 bases and J 10 bases; nucleotides not matched to a gene: 11. CDR3 loop: CASSLVGQGEGKLFF. In DNA, the CDR3 is TGTGCCAGCAGTTTGGTTGGCCAGGGGGAGGGAAAACTGTTTTTT.

The rearrangement links TRBV3-1 to TRBJ1-5; 9 bases fit TRBD1. With 2 bases clipped from V and 5 bases from J, the junction kept 4 bases outside the gene matches. This CDR3 comprises 15 residues. Per germline, CDR1 LGHDT and CDR2 YNNKEL (reference sequence). CDR3 DNA sequence: TGTGCCAGCAGCCAAAGCTGGACAGGGGATCAGCCCCAGCATTTT. Translating gives CASSQSWTGDQPQHF.

The chain is built from TRBV2 and TRBJ2-4; 9 bases match TRBD2. The CDR3 consists of 14 residues. The germline V gene has CDR1 SNHLY and CDR2 FYNNEI. V was clipped by 3 bases and J by 6 bases; unmatched bases: 3. Here the CDR3 reads CASSDSGGGNIQYF. CDR3 coding DNA: TGTGCCAGCAGTGATAGCGGGGGAGGAAACATTCAGTACTTC.

This chain connects TRBV20-1 to TRBJ1-5; tentatively, D is TRBD1 (5 bases). The V end was cut by 3 bases, the J end by 9 bases, with 18 bases between. In germline, CDR1 is DFQATT, CDR2 SNEGSKA (reference sequence). This CDR3 region has 14 residues. The CDR3 DNA reads as TGCAGTGCTAGGTACACGGAAGGACAATCGCCCCAGCATTTT. Translation: CSARYTEGQSPQHF.

V and J are TRBV12-3 or TRBV12-4 and TRBJ1-6; unclear D gene. This CDR3 has 15 amino acids. Trimming left V 2 bases short and J 7 bases short, with 12 bases between. The CDR3 region is CASSLMRVGNSPLHF. In DNA form, the CDR3 reads TGTGCCAGCAGTTTAATGAGGGTGGGGAATTCACCCCTCCACTTT.

V gene TRBV10-3 combines with J gene TRBJ1-2; no firm D call. CDR1 and CDR2 from the germline V gene are ENHRY and SYGVKD. CDR3 length: 17 amino acids. The germline V and J ends were trimmed by 7 bases and 3 bases, with 24 bases remaining between them. CDR3 in DNA: TGTGCCATCAACGGAGGAGACTTGGGCGGTCTAGACTATGGCTACACCTTC. Translation: CAINGGDLGGLDYGYTF.

Turning to this clonotype: Given a much more abundant clone one base away, this may be a read error. This chain joins TRBV6-4 and TRBJ2-4; D call uncertain. Germline CDR1 is MRHNA and CDR2 is SNTAGT. Trimming pared 6 bases from V and 13 bases from J, leaving 19 bases between. CDR3 length: 13 residues. CDR3 DNA sequence: TGTGCCAGCAGCCAGACTTATTACAATGAGCAGTACTTC. This sequence encodes CASSQTYYNEQYF.

The J gene is TRBJ2-5, the V gene TRBV11-2; 8 bases are a match to TRBD2. V dropped 5 bases and J dropped 7; count of bases not matched to a gene: 6. This CDR3 spans 13 amino acids. Germline assignment: CDR1 SGHAT and CDR2 FQNNGV. The CDR3 DNA is TGTGCCAGCAGCCGAGCCCGGGAGGGGACCCAGTACTTC. Translated: CASSRAREGTQYF.

This clonotype was detected ten times or more. The V call is TRBV9, the J call TRBJ2-3; D is perhaps TRBD1 (6 bases). This CDR3 has 16 amino acids. Deletions cut 3 bases from V and 0 bases from J, with 14 bases between. Germline values: CDR1 SGDLS, CDR2 YYNGEE. CDR3 sequence reads: CASSGTGTPSTDTQYF. DNA of the CDR3: TGTGCCAGCAGCGGCACAGGGACCCCTAGCACAGATACGCAGTATTTT.

This clonotype has ten or more counts. The V and J genes are TRBV4-1 and TRBJ2-7, with D maybe TRBD1 (6 bases). Looked up from germline, CDR1 is MGHRA and CDR2 is YSYEKL. V was cut by 4 bases and J by 7 bases, with 14 bases left in between. This CDR3 comprises 13 residues. CDR3 DNA sequence: TGCGCCAGCAGCCTGTCCCCCCAGGGGGAGCAGTACTTC. It yields the protein CASSLSPQGEQYF.

This clonotype was counted between two and nine times. The V gene is TRBV2, the J gene TRBJ2-7; possibly TRBD1 or TRBD2 for D (5 bases each). Germline V gene data show CDR1 as SNHLY and CDR2 as FYNNEI. The V and J ends lost 8 bases and 0 bases respectively, with 14 bases between them. The CDR3 runs 14 residues. This CDR3 reads CASCPGTVSYEQYF. Written as DNA, the CDR3 is TGTGCCAGCTGTCCCGGGACGGTCTCCTACGAGCAGTACTTC.

This chain joins TRBV5-1 and TRBJ2-2, with a weak D call TRBD1 (6 bases). Germline CDR1 SGHRS, CDR2 YFSETQ. Trimming removed 0 bases from V and 2 bases from J, with 11 bases in between. The CDR3 contains 16 residues. The CDR3: CASSLEQGLNTGELFF. In nucleotides, the CDR3 is TGCGCCAGCAGCTTGGAACAGGGCCTCAACACCGGGGAGCTGTTTTTT.

This clonotype was seen only a few times. This chain joins TRBV6-1 and TRBJ2-3; no firm D call. Trimming took off 6 bases at V and 8 bases at J, with 15 bases between the two ends. The CDR3 is 13 residues long. The V gene's germline CDR1 is MNHNS and CDR2 SASEGT. Here the CDR3 reads CASSSGRLGTQYF. CDR3 coding DNA: TGTGCCAGCAGCTCTGGGCGGTTGGGTACGCAGTATTTT.

This sequence joins TRBV4-1 and TRBJ1-1, with TRBD1 matching 8 bases. Germline CDR1 MGHRA, CDR2 YSYEKL. The CDR3 contains 17 residues. V trimming: 3 bases; J trimming: 2 bases; junction bases outside the gene matches: 11. CDR3 in amino acids: CASSHLQGARRNTEAFF. The DNA of the CDR3 is TGCGCCAGCAGCCACCTTCAGGGGGCGCGTAGAAACACTGAAGCTTTCTTT.

This clonotype was counted many times. The chain recombines TRBV4-1 with TRBJ2-1; D possibly uses TRBD1 or TRBD2 (5 bases each). Germline CDR1 reads MGHRA; CDR2 reads YSYEKL. CDR3 size: 16 residues. Deletions cut 0 bases from V and 8 bases from J, with 17 bases between. As DNA, the CDR3 is TGCGCCAGCAGCCAAGATTCCGGGACCATCGCCGATGAGCAGTTCTTC. Translating gives CASSQDSGTIADEQFF.

The V and J genes are TRBV28 and TRBJ1-6, with D hard to call. V was clipped by 2 bases and J by 13 bases, with 15 bases between them. Germline CDR1 is MDHEN and CDR2 is SYDVKM. There are 14 residues in the CDR3. CDR3 nucleotides: TGTGCCAGCAGTTTAGAAAGTGCGGGTGTTCCCCTCCACTTT. This codes for CASSLESAGVPLHF.

The chain links TRBV20-1 to TRBJ2-3; D may be TRBD1 (5 bases). The CDR3 is made up of 13 amino acids. V was pared by 4 bases and J by 8 bases, with 16 bases between. Germline V CDR1 and CDR2: DFQATT, SNEGSKA (reference sequence). CDR3 nucleotide sequence: TGCAGTGCTATTCTAGGGGTCGCAGTTACGCAGTATTTT. Protein sequence: CSAILGVAVTQYF.

This clonotype occurred many times. Mismatch with germline at one junction end may stem from a read error. The chain employs TRBV5-1 and TRBJ2-7; 7 nucleotides line up with TRBD2. The CDR3 covers 11 residues. In germline, CDR1 is SGHRS, CDR2 YFSETQ. The CDR3: CASSLAGEQYF. CDR3 in DNA: TGTGCCAGCAGCTTAGCGGGCGAGCAGTACTTC.

This chain uses TRBV12-3 or TRBV12-4 with TRBJ1-2, with D possibly TRBD1 on 6 matching bases. There are 13 residues in the CDR3. The V end was cut by 7 bases, the J end by 7 bases, with 16 bases between. CDR3: CASTRTDVGGYTF. CDR3 DNA: TGTGCCAGCACCCGGACAGACGTGGGTGGCTACACCTTC.

About this clonotype: A much larger clone sits a single nucleotide away, making a read error possible. The chain links TRBV20-1 to TRBJ2-7, with 13 nucleotides matching TRBD2. V shed 3 bases, J shed 7 bases, and the junction held 18 bases outside the gene matches. The CDR3 extends over 18 amino acids. CDR1 DFQATT and CDR2 SNEGSKA come from the germline V gene (reference sequence). In DNA form, the CDR3 reads TGCAGTGCTAGTTCACTAGCGGGGGGGTACCAGCAGGGCAATGAGCAGTACTTC. Amino acid sequence: CSASSLAGGYQQGNEQYF.

The gene calls are TRBV7-9 and TRBJ2-1, with 7 bases matching TRBD2. Trimming removed 0 bases from V and 9 bases from J; junction bases left unmatched: 8. The CDR3 contains 15 residues. Germline V gives CDR1 SEHNR, CDR2 FQNEAQ (reference sequence). This chain's CDR3 is CASSLALAGAVEQFF. The DNA of the CDR3 is TGTGCCAGCAGCTTAGCTCTCGCGGGAGCGGTTGAGCAGTTCTTC.

V usage is TRBV20-1 and J usage is TRBJ1-2, with TRBD1 matching over 7 bases. V gave up 5 bases and J gave up 6 bases; unmatched junction bases: 3. CDR3 size: 11 residues. Germline loops: CDR1 DFQATT, CDR2 SNEGSKA (reference sequence). CDR3 sequence reads: CSAQGGNGYTF. In DNA form, the CDR3 reads TGCAGTGCTCAGGGGGGTAATGGCTACACCTTC.

With regard to this clonotype: Possible read error: a much larger clone is one base away. This chain joins TRBV7-2 and TRBJ2-1; D gene unclear. The CDR3 runs to 13 residues. V gave up 6 bases and J gave up 13 bases, with 19 bases separating them. The V gene's germline CDR1 is SGHTA and CDR2 FQGNSA. The CDR3 nucleotides are TGTGCCAGCAGGGGCACCTCCAGAGAGACCCAGTTCTTC. Encoded protein: CASRGTSRETQFF.

This clonotype was detected many times. The gene calls are TRBV12-3 or TRBV12-4 and TRBJ2-5; D is uncertain. The CDR3 has 10 amino acids. V lost 8 bases and J lost 4, with 5 bases in between. The CDR3 coding sequence is TGTGCCAGCGGATCAGAGACCCAGTACTTC. The encoded protein is CASGSETQYF.

This clonotype was observed a handful of times. V is TRBV19 and J is TRBJ2-7; a possible D gene is TRBD2 (6 bases). This CDR3 is built from 13 residues. Trimming left V 3 bases short and J 2 bases short, with 8 bases between. Per germline, CDR1 LNHDA and CDR2 SQIVND (reference sequence). The CDR3 sequence is CASSMASAYEQYF. The DNA for the CDR3 is TGTGCCAGTAGTATGGCTAGCGCCTACGAGCAGTACTTC. The full variable domain, in which reference TRBV19 and TRBJ2-7 provide the parts outside the CDR3, is DGGITQSPKYLFRKEGQNVTLSCEQNLNHDAMYWYRQDPGQGLRLIYYSQIVNDFQKGDIAEGYSVSREKKESFPLTVTSAQKNPTAFYLCASSMASAYEQYFGPGTRLTVT.

V gene TRBV7-9 combines with J gene TRBJ2-5; unclear D gene. The V gene's germline CDR1 is SEHNR and CDR2 FQNEAQ (reference sequence). Between the trimmed V and J ends, which lost 3 bases and 1 base, there was a span of 12 bases. CDR3 length equals 15 residues. CDR3 DNA: TGTGCCAGCAGCTTGAGAGGTGCATTCCAAGAGACCCAGTACTTC. It codes for CASSLRGAFQETQYF.

This chain joins TRBV2 and TRBJ2-3; a weak D match, TRBD2 (6 bases). With 3 bases removed from V and 2 bases from J, the gap between germline ends came to 15 bases. CDR3 size: 16 residues. Germline CDR1 reads SNHLY; CDR2 reads FYNNEI. The CDR3 is CASSDADYSTTDTQYF. The CDR3 DNA reads as TGTGCCAGCAGTGATGCGGACTACTCCACCACAGATACGCAGTATTTT.

This clonotype was observed a handful of times. This chain connects TRBV2 to TRBJ2-7, with D possibly being TRBD1 or TRBD2 (6 bases each). The CDR3 is made up of 17 amino acids. The germline CDR1 and CDR2 sequences are SNHLY and FYNNEI. The V and J ends lost 8 bases and 0 bases respectively, with 23 bases between them. The CDR3 sequence: CASSVRGTGRTSYEQYF. CDR3 coding DNA: TGTGCCAGCTCGGTACGGGGCACAGGGAGGACCTCCTACGAGCAGTACTTC.